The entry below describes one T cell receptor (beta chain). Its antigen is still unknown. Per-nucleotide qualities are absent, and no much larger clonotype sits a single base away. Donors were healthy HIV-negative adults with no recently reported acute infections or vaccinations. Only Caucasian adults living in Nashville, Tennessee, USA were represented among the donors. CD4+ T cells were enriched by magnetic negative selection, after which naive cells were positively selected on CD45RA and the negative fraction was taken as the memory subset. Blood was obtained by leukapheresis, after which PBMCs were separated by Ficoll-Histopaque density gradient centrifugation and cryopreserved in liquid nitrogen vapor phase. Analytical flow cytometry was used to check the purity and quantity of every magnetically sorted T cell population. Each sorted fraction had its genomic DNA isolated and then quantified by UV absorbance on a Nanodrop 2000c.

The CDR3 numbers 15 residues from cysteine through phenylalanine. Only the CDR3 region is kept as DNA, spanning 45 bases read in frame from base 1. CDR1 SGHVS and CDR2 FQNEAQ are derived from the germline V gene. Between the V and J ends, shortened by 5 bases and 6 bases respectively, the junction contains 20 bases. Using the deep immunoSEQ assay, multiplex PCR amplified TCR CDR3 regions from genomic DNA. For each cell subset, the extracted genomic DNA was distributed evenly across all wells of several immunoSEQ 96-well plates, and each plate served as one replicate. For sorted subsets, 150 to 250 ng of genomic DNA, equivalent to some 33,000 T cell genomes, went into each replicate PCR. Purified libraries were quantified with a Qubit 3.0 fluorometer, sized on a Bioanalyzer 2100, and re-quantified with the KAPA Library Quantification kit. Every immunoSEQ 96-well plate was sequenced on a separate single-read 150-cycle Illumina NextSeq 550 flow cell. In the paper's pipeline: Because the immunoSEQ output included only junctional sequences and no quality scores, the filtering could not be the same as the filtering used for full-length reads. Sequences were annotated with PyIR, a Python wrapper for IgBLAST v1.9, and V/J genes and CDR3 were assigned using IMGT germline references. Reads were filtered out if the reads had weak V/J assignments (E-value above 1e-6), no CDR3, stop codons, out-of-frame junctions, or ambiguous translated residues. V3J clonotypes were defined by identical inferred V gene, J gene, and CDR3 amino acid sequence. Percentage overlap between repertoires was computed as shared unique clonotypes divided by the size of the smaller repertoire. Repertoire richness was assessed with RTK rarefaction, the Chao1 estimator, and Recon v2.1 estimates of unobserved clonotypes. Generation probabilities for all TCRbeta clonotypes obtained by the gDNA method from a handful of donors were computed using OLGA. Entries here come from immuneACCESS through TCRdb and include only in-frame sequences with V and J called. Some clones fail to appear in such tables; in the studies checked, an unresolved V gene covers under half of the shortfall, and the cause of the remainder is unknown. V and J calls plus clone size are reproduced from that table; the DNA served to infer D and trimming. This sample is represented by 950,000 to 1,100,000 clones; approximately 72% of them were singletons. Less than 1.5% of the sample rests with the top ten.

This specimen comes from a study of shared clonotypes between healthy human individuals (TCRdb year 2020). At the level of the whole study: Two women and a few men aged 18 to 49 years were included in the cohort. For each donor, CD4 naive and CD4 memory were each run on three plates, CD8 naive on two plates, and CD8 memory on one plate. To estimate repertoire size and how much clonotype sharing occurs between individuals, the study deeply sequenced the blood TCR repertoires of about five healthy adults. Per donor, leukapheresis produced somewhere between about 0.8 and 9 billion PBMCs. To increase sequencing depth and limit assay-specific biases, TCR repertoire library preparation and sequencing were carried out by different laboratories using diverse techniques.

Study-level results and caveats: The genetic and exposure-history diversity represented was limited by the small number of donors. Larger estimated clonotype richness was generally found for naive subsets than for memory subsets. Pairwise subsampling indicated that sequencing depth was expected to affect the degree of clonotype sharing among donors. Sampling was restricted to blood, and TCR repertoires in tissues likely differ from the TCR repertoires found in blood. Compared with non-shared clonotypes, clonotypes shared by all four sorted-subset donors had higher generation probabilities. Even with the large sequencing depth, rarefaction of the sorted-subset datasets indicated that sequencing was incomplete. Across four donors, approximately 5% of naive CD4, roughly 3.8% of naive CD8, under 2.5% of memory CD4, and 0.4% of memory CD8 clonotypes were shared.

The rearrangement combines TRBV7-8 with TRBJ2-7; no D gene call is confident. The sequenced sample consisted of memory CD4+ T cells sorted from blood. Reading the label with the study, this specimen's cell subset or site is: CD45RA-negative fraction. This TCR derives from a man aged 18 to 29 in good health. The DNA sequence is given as TGTGCCAGCAGCACCAAGGCGACCTCGAGGCTCGAGCAGTACTTC. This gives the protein CASSTKATSRLEQYF. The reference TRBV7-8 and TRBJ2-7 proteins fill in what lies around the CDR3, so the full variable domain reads GAGVSQSPRYKVAKRGQDVALRCDPISGHVSLFWYQQALGQGPEFLTYFQNEAQLDKSGLPSDRFFAERPEGSVSTLKIQRTQQEDSAVYLCASSTKATSRLEQYFGPGTRLTVT.